The 17 T cell receptor beta chains below come from one sample, sequenced in a study of CD4 T cells in relation to SARS-CoV-2 and coronaviruses. CD4+ T cells from unexposed donors were obtained before the COVID-19 pandemic (2011-2018). This table comes from immunoSEQ multiplex PCR, and its TCRdb copy is limited to in-frame clones, with some not included. Of tens of thousands of clones listed, around 86% are singletons. Source material: memory CD4+ T cells from PBMCs. The receptor source for this set is a human donor in good health.

This clone was observed a few times. The chain is built from TRBV7-9 and TRBJ1-1; the match to TRBD1 covers 8 bases. After removal of 4 bases from V and 3 bases from J, the junction contained 16 bases not matched to a gene. Germline lookup yields CDR1 SEHNR and CDR2 FQNEAQ (reference sequence). There are 18 residues in the CDR3. CDR3 DNA sequence: TGTGCCAGCAGCTACACCAACCTAAGACAGGGGTCGGACACTGAAGCTTTCTTT. This translates into CASSYTNLRQGSDTEAFF. The complete variable domain, with remaining parts taken from reference TRBV7-9 and TRBJ1-1, reads DTGVSQNPRHKITKRGQNVTFRCDPISEHNRLYWYRQTLGQGPEFLTYFQNEAQLEKSRLLSDRFSAERPKGSFSTLEIQRTEQGDSAMYLCASSYTNLRQGSDTEAFFGQGTRLTVV.

The chain recombines TRBV20-1 with TRBJ1-1, with 8 bases that match TRBD1. The CDR3 runs 11 residues. The V gene end was trimmed by 6 bases and the J gene end by 9 bases; junction bases not matched to a gene: 6. Germline V lookup: CDR1 DFQATT, CDR2 SNEGSKA (reference sequence). The CDR3 here is CSAGAGGKAFF. The CDR3 nucleotides are TGCAGTGCAGGGGCAGGGGGCAAAGCTTTCTTT.

The V gene is TRBV4-1, the J gene TRBJ1-2; no clear D gene. This CDR3 has 15 amino acids. Looked up from germline, CDR1 is MGHRA and CDR2 is YSYEKL. V dropped 4 bases and J dropped 1 base, with 13 bases sitting between them. The CDR3 coding sequence is TGCGCCAGCAGCCGGCAGATCAACGATAACTATGGCTACACCTTC. Translating it yields CASSRQINDNYGYTF.

This chain's CDR3 is CASSPARARNEQFF. The CDR3, as DNA: TGTGCCAGCAGCCCTGCGAGAGCCAGAAATGAGCAGTTCTTC. The rearrangement uses TRBV3-1 (or the pseudogene TRBV3-2) and TRBJ2-1; D is unclear. Trimming removed 4 bases from V and 7 bases from J, with 14 bases in between. Germline V lookup: CDR1 LGHDT, CDR2 YNNKEL (reference sequence). The CDR3 length is 14 residues.

The rearrangement joins TRBV30 to TRBJ2-7; 14 positions match TRBD2. J was trimmed by 6 bases and V by 3 bases; bases with no gene match: 10. Germline CDR1 and CDR2: GTSNPN and SVGIG (reference sequence). The CDR3 consists of 16 residues. CDR3 bases: TGTGCCTGGAGGGCCGGGACTAGCGGGGGATCCGTCGAGCAGTACTTC. Its translation: CAWRAGTSGGSVEQYF.

This chain connects TRBV27 to TRBJ2-1, with 7 bases that match TRBD2. The CDR3 is 17 residues long. V shed 6 bases, J shed 3 bases, and the junction held 14 bases outside the gene matches. CDR1 MNHEY and CDR2 SMNVEV come from the germline V gene (reference sequence). CDR3 DNA sequence: TGTGCCAGCAGGACTAACCAGCTAGCGGCCAACTACAATGAGCAGTTCTTC. This gives the protein CASRTNQLAANYNEQFF.

This clone was seen once. The genes are TRBV7-9 and TRBJ2-3; 15 bases line up with TRBD2. CDR3 length equals 16 residues. V lost 5 bases to trimming and J lost 2 bases; unmatched junction nucleotides: 2. CDR1 and CDR2 from the germline V gene are SEHNR and FQNEAQ (reference sequence). CDR3 protein: CASSRTSGRATDTQYF. CDR3 coding DNA: TGTGCCAGCAGCAGGACTAGCGGGAGGGCCACAGATACGCAGTATTTT. The whole variable domain, filled in from reference TRBV7-9 and TRBJ2-3, reads DTGVSQNPRHKITKRGQNVTFRCDPISEHNRLYWYRQTLGQGPEFLTYFQNEAQLEKSRLLSDRFSAERPKGSFSTLEIQRTEQGDSAMYLCASSRTSGRATDTQYFGPGTRLTVL.

The rearrangement joins TRBV5-1 to TRBJ1-2; D is uncertain. V was trimmed by 0 bases and J by 3 bases, leaving 6 bases between them. Germline CDR1 and CDR2: SGHRS and YFSETQ. This CDR3 spans 13 amino acids. The CDR3 DNA sequence: TGCGCCAGCAGCTTGGAAATAGACTATGGCTACACCTTC. As protein: CASSLEIDYGYTF.

The J gene is TRBJ2-5, the V gene TRBV5-1; TRBD2 agrees at 16 bases. Germline trimming cut 4 bases from V and 5 bases from J; bases unmatched to any gene: 8. Germline assignment: CDR1 SGHRS and CDR2 YFSETQ. This CDR3 is 17 amino acids long. The CDR3 is CASSTGTSGRVTETQYF. The CDR3 DNA reads as TGCGCCAGCAGCACCGGGACTAGCGGGAGGGTTACGGAGACCCAGTACTTC.

This chain uses TRBV30 with TRBJ1-5; D remains ambiguous. The CDR3 covers 11 residues. Germline loops: CDR1 GTSNPN, CDR2 SVGIG (reference sequence). V was shortened by 2 bases and J by 10 bases, with 9 bases between the two germline ends. The CDR3 here is CAWSHGSPQHF. CDR3 coding DNA: TGTGCCTGGAGTCATGGGTCTCCCCAGCATTTT.

The chain uses TRBV14 and TRBJ2-2, with 11 bases aligning to TRBD2. CDR1 and CDR2 from the germline V gene are SGHDN and FVKESK. V shed 4 bases, J shed 11 bases, and the junction held 6 bases outside the gene matches. This CDR3 region has 14 residues. CDR3 coding DNA: TGTGCCAGCAGCCGTAGAACTAGCGGGAGAGAGCTGTTTTTT. Protein product: CASSRRTSGRELFF.

This chain uses TRBV11-2 with TRBJ2-1; 10 nucleotides line up with TRBD2. V lost 4 bases to trimming and J lost 6 bases; unmatched junction nucleotides: 18. The CDR3 contains 19 residues. Germline V gene sequence: CDR1 SGHAT, CDR2 FQNNGV. The CDR3 DNA sequence: TGTGCCAGCAGCTCTCTTTCGAGGGGAGCGGGAGGGAGGGTCAATGAGCAGTTCTTC. Translation: CASSSLSRGAGGRVNEQFF.

J is TRBJ1-5 and V is TRBV19, with TRBD1 matching 9 bases. From germline, CDR1 is LNHDA and CDR2 SQIVND (reference sequence). The CDR3 has 15 amino acids. V trimming: 3 bases; J trimming: 7 bases; junction bases outside the gene matches: 7. CDR3 DNA sequence: TGTGCCAGTAGTATCGACAGGGGGACTAACCAGCCCCAGCATTTT. It translates to CASSIDRGTNQPQHF.

The gene calls are TRBV27 and TRBJ2-5, with TRBD1 matching 9 bases. Trimming cost V 3 bases and J 3 bases; bases outside gene matches: 11. Germline V gene data show CDR1 as MNHEY and CDR2 as SMNVEV (reference sequence). The CDR3 is made up of 17 amino acids. DNA for the CDR3: TGTGCCAGCAGTTTCAGCACAGGGGGCCCCCTTAAAGAGACCCAGTACTTC. Its protein product is CASSFSTGGPLKETQYF.

This rearrangement joins TRBV7-2 to TRBJ2-2; 8 bases are shared with TRBD2. The length of the CDR3 is 16 residues. V shed 4 bases and J 7 bases; nucleotides not matched to a gene: 11. Germline V CDR1 and CDR2: SGHTA, FQGNSA. The CDR3, as DNA: TGTGCCAGCAGCTATGCCTCGGGAGGGCGGGTCGGGGAGCTGTTTTTT. As protein: CASSYASGGRVGELFF. Using reference TRBV7-2 and TRBJ2-2 for the parts outside the CDR3, the full variable domain is GAGVSQSPSNKVTEKGKDVELRCDPISGHTALYWYRQSLGQGLEFLIYFQGNSAPDKSGLPSDRFSAERTGGSVSTLTIQRTQQEDSAVYLCASSYASGGRVGELFFGEGSRLTVL.

V usage is TRBV5-1 and J usage is TRBJ1-6; a possible D gene is TRBD1 (5 bases). This CDR3 spans 16 amino acids. Germline assignment: CDR1 SGHRS and CDR2 YFSETQ. Trimming cost V 0 bases and J 6 bases, with 13 bases left between them. The CDR3 reads CASSLDAGPGNSPLHF. The CDR3 region has the DNA TGCGCCAGCAGCTTGGATGCGGGGCCGGGTAATTCACCCCTCCACTTT.

The chain uses TRBV7-8 and TRBJ1-4; D may be TRBD1 (6 bases). V was trimmed by 1 base and J by 8 bases, leaving 20 bases between them. Germline assignment: CDR1 SGHVS and CDR2 FQNEAQ. The CDR3 runs to 17 residues. CDR3 sequence (DNA): TGTGCCAGCAGCTTAGTCACGGGGGCGCGGGTAGGGGAAAAACTGTTTTTT. Translation: CASSLVTGARVGEKLFF. The complete variable domain, with remaining parts taken from reference TRBV7-8 and TRBJ1-4, reads GAGVSQSPRYKVAKRGQDVALRCDPISGHVSLFWYQQALGQGPEFLTYFQNEAQLDKSGLPSDRFFAERPEGSVSTLKIQRTQQEDSAVYLCASSLVTGARVGEKLFFGSGTQLSVL.